This TCR beta chain derives from a study of shared clonotypes between healthy human individuals. Study-level information: Serving as donors were a couple of women and three men, whose ages spanned 18 to 49. Whole-study findings and limits: Shared across a handful of donors were roughly 4.7% of the naive CD4 clonotypes. It was anticipated that sequencing depth would influence how many clonotypes donors shared. Generation probabilities were higher for clonotypes shared across all four sorted-subset donors than for unshared ones.

Between the trimmed V and J ends, which lost 6 bases and 7 bases, there was a span of 19 bases. Germline assignment: CDR1 KGHSY and CDR2 FQNENV. The CDR3 spans 15 residues. Data came from immunoSEQ multiplex PCR; TCRdb stores just in-frame clones and leaves some out. Here the sample spans 650,000 to 800,000 clones, approximately 90% being singletons. Turning to this clone: Its specificity is not known.

Terminally differentiated effector memory CD45RA+ cells were left out of the naive CD8 fraction, which was CD45RO-negative and positively selected for CCR7. Specimen: naive CD8+ T cells sorted from blood. The J gene is TRBJ1-5, the V gene TRBV16, with D perhaps TRBD1 (5 bases). The sequence derives from a young man in good health. The DNA of the CDR3 is TGTGCCAGCAGTCCAATTTCAAGGGGACGACAGCCCCAGCATTTT. Its translation: CASSPISRGRQPQHF.